Listed below are T cell receptor beta chains from one sample, sequenced in a study of T cell responses to AZD1222 COVID-19 vaccine. Sequencing was performed with immunoSEQ multiplex PCR; in TCRdb, only in-frame clones are kept and a portion is missing. Here the sample spans more than 110,000 clones, 80% to 95% being singletons. Sequencing was performed on peripheral blood, taken 28 days after the second AZD1222 dose. The receptors shown here come from an adult who received the AZD1222 COVID-19 vaccine. Both conserved end residues are part of each CDR3. D genes are given only for firm matches. Rows may omit the clone size; those that give it use once, few, many or a size class.

clone_size d_call j_call v_call cdr3_nt cdr3_aa
. . TRBJ1-5 TRBV19 TGTGCCAGTACCAAGGGCCGACGCTATAGCAATCAGCCCCAGCATTTT CASTKGRRYSNQPQHF
once . TRBJ1-1 TRBV5-8 TGTGCCAGCAGCCAGGCCCCGGGTCGGAACACTGAAGCTTTCTTT CASSQAPGRNTEAFF
. . TRBJ1-3 TRBV7-9 TGTGCCAGCAGCTTAGGCTGGGGTTCTGGAAACACCATATATTTT CASSLGWGSGNTIYF
. TRBD2 TRBJ2-2 TRBV3-1/TRBV3-2 TGTGCCAGCAGCCCGGGACTAGCGGGAGGGCCCGTTTCCGGGGAGCTGTTTTTT CASSPGLAGGPVSGELFF
. . TRBJ1-2 TRBV30 TGTGCCTGGAGTGTACGGACATTCAACTATGGCTACACCTTC CAWSVRTFNYGYTF
. . TRBJ2-5 TRBV4-2 TGTGCCAGCAGCCAAGCCACAGGGTACCAAGAGACCCAGTACTTC CASSQATGYQETQYF
. . TRBJ2-7 TRBV5-8 TGTGCCAGCAGCTTCGGAGCCTACGAGCAGTACTTC CASSFGAYEQYF
. . TRBJ2-1 TRBV9 TGTGCCAGCAGCGCCCGCCCTGGGAATGAGCAGTTCTTC CASSARPGNEQFF
. . TRBJ2-5 TRBV5-1 TGCGCCAGCAGCTTGTCCCTTGACGAGACCCAGTACTTC CASSLSLDETQYF
. . TRBJ1-1 TRBV27 TGTGCCAGCAGTTTACTGGGTCCCACTGAAGCTTTCTTT CASSLLGPTEAFF
once . TRBJ1-1 TRBV14 TGTGCCAGCAGTCGCAGGGTGACAGGGAACACTGAAGCTTTCTTT CASSRRVTGNTEAFF
. . TRBJ1-2 TRBV21-1 TGTGCCAGCAGCAATTTGGGGGGTGGCTACACCTTC CASSNLGGGYTF
. TRBD1 TRBJ1-1 TRBV2 TGTGCCAGCAGTGTGACAGGGATTGGCACTGAAGCTTTCTTT CASSVTGIGTEAFF
once . TRBJ1-1 TRBV4-3 TGCGCCAGCAGCCAAGAAGCAGAAAACACTGAAGCTTTCTTT CASSQEAENTEAFF
. TRBD1 TRBJ2-1 TRBV6-2/TRBV6-3 TGTGCCAGCAGTTCTACAGGGGGCGTTTCCTACAATGAGCAGTTCTTC CASSSTGGVSYNEQFF
. . TRBJ1-2 TRBV11-2 TGTGCCAGCAGCTTAGGCCGACCGGGTCACGTTTCTAACTATGGCTACACCTTC CASSLGRPGHVSNYGYTF
. . TRBJ1-1 TRBV6-5 TGTGCCAGCAGTTACACAAATCGGGGAATGGCTGAAGCTTTCTTT CASSYTNRGMAEAFF
once . TRBJ1-1 TRBV7-2 TGTGCCAGCAGCTTAATTGGGCGGAACACTGAAGCTTTCTTT CASSLIGRNTEAFF
. . TRBJ2-7 TRBV5-4 TGTGCCAGCAGCTTGGACAGCGGCTACGAGCAGTACTTC CASSLDSGYEQYF
. . TRBJ1-6 TRBV12-3/TRBV12-4 TGTGCCAGCACTCGGTCTGATAATTCACCCCTCCACTTT CASTRSDNSPLHF
once . TRBJ1-1 TRBV10-3 TGTGCCATCCAGGAGCCGGGGGTCACTGAAGCTTTCTTT CAIQEPGVTEAFF
. . TRBJ1-1 TRBV28 TGTGCCAGCAGTCACCTAGGGGGGGATTTACACACTGAAGCTTTCTTT CASSHLGGDLHTEAFF
once . TRBJ2-7 TRBV7-3 TGTGCCAGCAGCTTTTGGGCGGGGATAGTCGAGCAGTACTTC CASSFWAGIVEQYF
once . TRBJ2-7 TRBV11-2 TGTGCCAGCAGCTCCTGGGGGCAGCGGGACTCCTACGAGCAGTACTTC CASSSWGQRDSYEQYF
. TRBD1 TRBJ1-4 TRBV6-5 TGTGCCAGCAGCCGTGGACAGGCAAGAGAAAAACTGTTTTTT CASSRGQAREKLFF
. . TRBJ1-6 TRBV5-1 TGCGCCAGCAGCCTCACACAGGGAAATAATTCACCCCTCCACTTT CASSLTQGNNSPLHF
. . TRBJ2-1 TRBV28 TGTGCCAGCAGTTTAGGGGGGCCGGTAAATGAGCAGTTCTTC CASSLGGPVNEQFF
. . TRBJ2-2 TRBV28 TGTGCCAGCAGTTTGAACCGGGAGCTGTTTTTT CASSLNRELFF
. TRBD1 TRBJ2-5 TRBV6-5 TGTGCCAGCAGTTACTCACTCAGGGGGCTTATGGAGACCCAGTACTTC CASSYSLRGLMETQYF
. . TRBJ1-1 TRBV6-1 TGTGCCAGCAGTGAAGCGTTCGTCCCCTACCGGAGCACTGAAGCTTTCTTT CASSEAFVPYRSTEAFF
few . TRBJ1-1 TRBV2 TGTGCCAGCAGTGCCAGGGGCATGAACACTGAAGCTTTCTTT CASSARGMNTEAFF
. TRBD1 TRBJ1-5 TRBV5-8 TGTGCCAGCAGCGCCCGACAGGGATCCGGGCCCCAGCATTTT CASSARQGSGPQHF